This TCR beta chain was sequenced in a study of PD-1 blockade in classical Hodgkin lymphoma. Each of the patients experienced relapse following autologous stem cell transplantation, and their brentuximab vedotin exposure differed. TCRdb keeps only in-frame clones here, not all; method: immunoSEQ multiplex PCR. The sample records about 50,000 clones, 88% being singletons. The sample here was peripheral blood mononuclear cells (PBMCs), taken before the second cycle of nivolumab. This receptor was obtained from a human donor with classical Hodgkin lymphoma.

CDR3 in amino acids: CASSRGLAGGADNEQFF. The CDR3 bases are TGTGCCAGCTCACGCGGACTAGCGGGGGGCGCCGACAATGAGCAGTTCTTC. This chain links TRBV18 with TRBJ2-1, with 14 bases lining up with TRBD2. Germline V lookup: CDR1 KGHSH, CDR2 LQKENI. V lost 4 bases and J lost 5; bases outside the gene matches: 7. The CDR3 covers 17 residues.